Included here is one T cell receptor beta chain sequence, with context. The sample comes from a study of T-cell memory formation after mild COVID-19. The CDR3 loop spans 13 amino acids. The germline V gene has CDR1 SGHVS and CDR2 FNYEAQ. The germline V and J ends were trimmed by 2 bases and 5 bases, with 10 bases remaining between them. Each CDR3 protein gets one entry after TCRdb re-called the 5' RACE reads with MiXCR. Here the sample spans about 390,000 distinct CDR3 sequences, around a sixth being singletons. The chain combines TRBV7-6 with TRBJ2-7; a weak D match, TRBD1 (5 bases). Sequenced sample: PBMCs or a T cell subset sorted from them (not recorded which). The clonotype originates from a man aged 18 to 30 who had mild COVID-19 (a few samples of this study predate the infection). Cell type and time point are not known. CDR3 DNA sequence: TGTGCCAGCAGCTTAAGACAGTGGAACGAGCAGTACTTC. Its translation is CASSLRQWNEQYF. Drawing the rest from reference TRBV7-6 and TRBJ2-7, the complete variable domain is GAGVSQSPRYKVTKRGQDVALRCDPISGHVSLYWYRQALGQGPEFLTYFNYEAQQDKSGLPNDRFSAERPEGSISTLTIQRTEQRDSAMYRCASSLRQWNEQYFGPGTRLTVT.